A single sample is the source of the 10 T cell receptor beta chains below, sequenced in a study of blood T cell repertoires in COVID-19. Profiled with immunoSEQ multiplex PCR; TCRdb holds only in-frame clones, not every one. The table shows about 87,000 clones, with 75% occurring only once. Sequenced input: peripheral blood. All receptors derive from a woman aged 45-59 years with acute or convalescent COVID-19.

The genes are TRBV4-2 and TRBJ2-3; the match to TRBD2 covers 8 bases. Germline V gene sequence: CDR1 LGHNA, CDR2 YNFKEQ. V lost 1 base to trimming and J lost 5 bases; unmatched junction nucleotides: 8. This CDR3 region has 16 residues. The CDR3: CASSQAPGGPGDTQYF. Here the CDR3 DNA reads TGTGCCAGCAGCCAAGCCCCGGGGGGGCCAGGAGATACGCAGTATTTT.

The chain combines TRBV2 with TRBJ2-1; perhaps TRBD1 as D (6 bases). CDR1 SNHLY and CDR2 FYNNEI come from the germline V gene. This CDR3 has 14 residues. Trimming cost V 5 bases and J 8 bases, with 16 bases left between them. CDR3 nucleotides: TGTGCCAGCAGTTCGTATCAGGGGTGGTATGAGCAGTTCTTC. Translated, it gives CASSSYQGWYEQFF.

On this clone: One end of the junction fails to match germline, which may point to a read error. The chain joins TRBV28 to TRBJ2-4; TRBD1 matches 8 bases. This CDR3 is built from 13 residues. Germline assignment: CDR1 MDHEN and CDR2 SYDVKM. In DNA, the CDR3 is TGTGCCAGCAGTTTAGTTCAGGACAGGGCCCTGCACTTC. It encodes CASSLVQDRALHF.

This clone was counted only a few times. The rearrangement links TRBV7-2 to TRBJ2-3, with 7 bases lining up with TRBD2. The V gene's germline CDR1 is SGHTA and CDR2 FQGNSA. There are 14 residues in the CDR3. J gave up 4 bases and V 3 bases, and 4 bases lay outside the gene matches. CDR3 sequence: CASSLGGFSDTQYF. The CDR3 coding sequence is TGTGCCAGCAGCTTGGGGGGGTTCTCAGATACGCAGTATTTT.

This chain connects TRBV5-1 to TRBJ2-6; TRBD1 is a possible D gene (5 bases). Germline V lookup: CDR1 SGHRS, CDR2 YFSETQ. The CDR3 is made up of 17 amino acids. Trimming shortened V by 1 base and J by 0 bases, and 11 bases separated the two germline ends. CDR3 nucleotide sequence: TGCGCCAGCAGCTTGACAGGTCTACTCTCTGGGGCCAACGTCCTGACTTTC. This sequence encodes CASSLTGLLSGANVLTF.

V gene TRBV5-1 combines with J gene TRBJ2-3, with a possible D match to TRBD1 (6 bases). The CDR3 runs to 15 residues. Germline-derived CDR1 and CDR2 are SGHRS and YFSETQ. Trimming cost V 6 bases and J 1 base, with 15 bases left between them. DNA of the CDR3: TGCGCCAGCACAATTAAGCCAGGGGGCACAGATACGCAGTATTTT. Translating gives CASTIKPGGTDTQYF.

Turning to this clone: Other DNA sequences in the same sample also yield this CDR3. Written as DNA, the CDR3 is TGTGCCAGCAGCCCGACAGGAGACTATGGCTACACCTTC. It is translated as CASSPTGDYGYTF. J is TRBJ1-2 and V is TRBV28; tentatively, D is TRBD1 (6 bases). The CDR3 length is 13 residues. Germline assignment: CDR1 MDHEN and CDR2 SYDVKM. V was pared by 6 bases and J by 3 bases, with 11 bases between.

The CDR3 nucleotides are TGTGCCAGCGCCTCAGGGGGCGAAGAAGCGAACACCATATATTTT. It translates to CASASGGEEANTIYF. The chain carries TRBV28 and TRBJ1-3, with 8 bases aligning to TRBD1. Germline V gene sequence: CDR1 MDHEN, CDR2 SYDVKM. The CDR3 is made up of 15 amino acids. J was trimmed by 7 bases and V by 8 bases; bases with no gene match: 13.

The count of this clone is one. J is TRBJ2-2 and V is TRBV19; 7 bases map to TRBD1. This CDR3 comprises 14 residues. V shed 10 bases, J shed 2 bases, and the junction held 7 bases outside the gene matches. Germline CDR1 reads LNHDA; CDR2 reads SQIVND (reference sequence). The CDR3 protein is CATNRGPNTGELFF. Here the CDR3 DNA reads TGTGCCACAAACAGGGGACCTAACACCGGGGAGCTGTTTTTT.

The chain couples TRBV4-2 to TRBJ1-6, with D possibly matching TRBD1 (5 bases). This CDR3 is built from 16 residues. Trimming took 4 bases from V and 11 from J, leaving 21 bases between them. CDR1 is LGHNA, CDR2 YNFKEQ, per germline. The CDR3 DNA is TGTGCCAGCAGCCTCGGAGGCGGGACTAGAGAGACACCCCTCCACTTT. As protein: CASSLGGGTRETPLHF.